Below are 10 T cell receptor beta chains sequenced from a single sample in a study of T cells after somatic rescue of genetic block. TCRdb keeps only in-frame clones here, not all; method: immunoSEQ multiplex PCR. The sample records approximately 16,000 clones, 55% to 75% being singletons. Specimen: peripheral blood mononuclear cells (PBMCs). The receptors were sampled from a man younger than 30.

The CDR3 DNA sequence: TGTGCCAGCAGTTCCCGGACTAGATCAGATACGCAGTATTTT. Amino acids: CASSSRTRSDTQYF. The chain has TRBV27 and TRBJ2-3; TRBD2 aligns across 7 bases. CDR3 length: 14 residues. The germline V gene has CDR1 MNHEY and CDR2 SMNVEV (reference sequence). V shed 4 bases, J shed 4 bases, and the junction held 5 bases outside the gene matches.

J is TRBJ2-5 and V is TRBV7-9; TRBD1 aligns across 8 bases. Germline CDR1 is SEHNR and CDR2 is FQNEAQ (reference sequence). With V trimmed by 5 bases and J by 2 bases, 4 bases remained unmatched. The CDR3 extends over 14 amino acids. CDR3 bases: TGTGCCAGCAGCCTTGGACAGGGTCAAGAGACCCAGTACTTC. As protein: CASSLGQGQETQYF.

The chain uses TRBV6-6 and TRBJ1-2; D is uncertain. V was cut by 6 bases and J by 8 bases, with 19 bases left in between. Germline loops: CDR1 MNHNY, CDR2 SVGAGI (reference sequence). There are 14 residues in the CDR3. CDR3 nucleotide sequence: TGTGCCAGCAGCTCCAGACGGTCCGAAAGGGGCTACACCTTC. It translates to CASSSRRSERGYTF.

This clone was seen more than once but under ten times. The chain joins TRBV6-6 to TRBJ2-2; TRBD1 agrees at 7 bases. The V gene end was trimmed by 2 bases and the J gene end by 4 bases; junction bases not matched to a gene: 7. CDR3 length: 16 residues. CDR1 is MNHNY and CDR2 is SVGAGI in the germline V gene (reference sequence). The CDR3 nucleotides read TGTGCCAGCAGTTACCCGGACAGGCTCCTCACCGGGGAGCTGTTTTTT. The encoded protein is CASSYPDRLLTGELFF.

This chain joins TRBV6-5 and TRBJ2-3; unclear D gene. Germline assignment: CDR1 MNHEY and CDR2 SVGAGI. This CDR3 comprises 13 residues. The germline V and J ends were trimmed by 6 bases and 3 bases, with 10 bases remaining between them. DNA for the CDR3: TGTGCCAGCAGGCCTTGGCAGACAGATACGCAGTATTTT. Its translation is CASRPWQTDTQYF.

This chain connects TRBV5-1 to TRBJ2-4, with 10 bases aligning to TRBD1. V lost 3 bases to trimming and J lost 10 bases; unmatched junction nucleotides: 4. Germline lookup yields CDR1 SGHRS and CDR2 YFSETQ. There are 13 residues in the CDR3. The CDR3: CASSWDRGWIQYF. In nucleotides, the CDR3 is TGCGCCAGCAGCTGGGACAGGGGATGGATTCAGTACTTC.

The chain is built from TRBV16 and TRBJ1-4, with D possibly TRBD1 on 6 matching bases. The germline V gene encodes CDR1 KGHSY and CDR2 FQNENV. This CDR3 is 15 amino acids long. Trimming left V 3 bases short and J 3 bases short, with 11 bases between. The CDR3 region is CASSHPGASNEKLFF. The CDR3 nucleotides read TGTGCCAGCAGCCATCCGGGGGCCTCTAATGAAAAACTGTTTTTT.

This clone has ten or more counts. The chain couples TRBV19 to TRBJ2-3, with 9 bases that match TRBD2. V shed 7 bases and J 3 bases; nucleotides not matched to a gene: 8. Germline CDR1 and CDR2: LNHDA and SQIVND (reference sequence). This CDR3 region has 15 residues. DNA of the CDR3: TGTGCCAGTAATCTAGCGGGATGGAGGACAGATACGCAGTATTTT. This codes for CASNLAGWRTDTQYF.

This clone was seen a single time. V is TRBV27 and J is TRBJ2-5, with a possible D match to TRBD2 (6 bases). The J call may be mistaken, given a closer DNA end match to TRBJ2-7. Germline lookup yields CDR1 MNHEY and CDR2 SMNVEV (reference sequence). The CDR3 is 15 residues long. The CDR3 reads CASSPLVGGFYEQYF. In DNA form, the CDR3 reads TGTGCCAGCAGTCCTTTGGTGGGAGGATTTTACGAGCAGTACTTC.

The sample holds a few counts of this clone. The J gene is TRBJ2-7, the V gene TRBV29-1; 7 bases agree with TRBD1. V trimming: 3 bases; J trimming: 2 bases; junction bases outside the gene matches: 7. The germline V gene encodes CDR1 SQVTM and CDR2 ANQGSEA. This CDR3 is 14 amino acids long. As DNA, the CDR3 is TGCAGCGTTGAGGCAGAGACAGGGCCCTACGAGCAGTACTTC. Amino acids: CSVEAETGPYEQYF.